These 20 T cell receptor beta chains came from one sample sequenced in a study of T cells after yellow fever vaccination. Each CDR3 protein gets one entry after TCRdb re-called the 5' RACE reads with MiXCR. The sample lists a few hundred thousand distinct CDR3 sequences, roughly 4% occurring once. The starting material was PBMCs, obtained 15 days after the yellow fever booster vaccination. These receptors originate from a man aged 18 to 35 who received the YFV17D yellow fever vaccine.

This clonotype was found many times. CDR3 DNA: TGCGCCAGCAGCTCCAGGGGGCCCGACTCTGGGGCCAACGTCCTGACTTTC. This encodes CASSSRGPDSGANVLTF. This chain joins TRBV5-1 and TRBJ2-6; 8 nucleotides line up with TRBD1. The germline CDR1 and CDR2 sequences are SGHRS and YFSETQ. The CDR3 totals 17 residues. Trimming took 3 bases from V and 0 from J; bases not matched to a gene: 5.

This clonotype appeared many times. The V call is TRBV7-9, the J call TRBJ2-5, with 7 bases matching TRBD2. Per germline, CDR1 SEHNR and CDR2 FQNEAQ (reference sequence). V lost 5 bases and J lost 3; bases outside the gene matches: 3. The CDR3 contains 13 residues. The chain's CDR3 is CASSGLAEETQYF. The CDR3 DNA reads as TGTGCCAGCAGCGGGCTAGCGGAAGAGACCCAGTACTTC.

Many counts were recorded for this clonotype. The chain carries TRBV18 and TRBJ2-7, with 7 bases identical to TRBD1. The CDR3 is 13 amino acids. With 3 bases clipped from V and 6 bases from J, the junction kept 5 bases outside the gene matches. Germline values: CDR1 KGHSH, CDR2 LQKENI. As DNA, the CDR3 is TGTGCCAGCTCACCGTCGACAGGGTCCGAGCAGTACTTC. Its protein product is CASSPSTGSEQYF.

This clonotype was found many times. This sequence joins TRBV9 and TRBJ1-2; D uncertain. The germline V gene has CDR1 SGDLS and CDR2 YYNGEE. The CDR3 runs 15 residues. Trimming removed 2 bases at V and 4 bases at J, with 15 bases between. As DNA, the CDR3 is TGTGCCAGCAGCGTGGCCACCCCCGGGCCCTATGGCTACACCTTC. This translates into CASSVATPGPYGYTF.

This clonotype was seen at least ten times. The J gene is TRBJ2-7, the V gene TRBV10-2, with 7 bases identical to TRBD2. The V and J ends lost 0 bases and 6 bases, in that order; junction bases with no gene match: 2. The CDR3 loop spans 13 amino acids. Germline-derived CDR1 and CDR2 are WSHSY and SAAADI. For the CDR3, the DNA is TGCGCCAGCAGTGAGTCACCTAGCGGCGAGCAGTACTTC. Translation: CASSESPSGEQYF.

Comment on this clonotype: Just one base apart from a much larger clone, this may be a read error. CDR3 amino acids: CASCLEARGEQFF. The CDR3 DNA is TGTGCCAGCTGCTTAGAAGCCAGGGGTGAGCAGTTCTTC. The V and J genes are TRBV7-9 and TRBJ2-1, with a possible D match to TRBD1 (6 bases). The germline gives CDR1 SEHNR, CDR2 FQNEAQ (reference sequence). The CDR3 runs 13 residues.

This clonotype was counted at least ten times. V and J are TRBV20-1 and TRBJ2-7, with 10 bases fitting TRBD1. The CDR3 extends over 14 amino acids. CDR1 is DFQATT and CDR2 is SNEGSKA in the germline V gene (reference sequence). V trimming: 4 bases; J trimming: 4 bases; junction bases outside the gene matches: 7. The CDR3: CSAISGTGEYEQYF. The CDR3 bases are TGCAGTGCTATCTCAGGGACAGGGGAGTACGAGCAGTACTTC.

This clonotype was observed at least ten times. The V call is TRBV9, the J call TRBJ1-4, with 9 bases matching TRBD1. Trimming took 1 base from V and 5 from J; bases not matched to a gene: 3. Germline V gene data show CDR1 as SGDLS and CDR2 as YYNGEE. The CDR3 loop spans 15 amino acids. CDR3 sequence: CASSVTGQGNEKLFF. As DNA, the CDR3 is TGTGCCAGCAGCGTAACGGGACAGGGCAATGAAAAACTGTTTTTT. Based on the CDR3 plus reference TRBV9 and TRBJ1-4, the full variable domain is DSGVTQTPKHLITATGQRVTLRCSPRSGDLSVYWYQQSLDQGLQFLIQYYNGEERAKGNILERFSAQQFPDLHSELNLSSLELGDSALYFCASSVTGQGNEKLFFGSGTQLSVL.

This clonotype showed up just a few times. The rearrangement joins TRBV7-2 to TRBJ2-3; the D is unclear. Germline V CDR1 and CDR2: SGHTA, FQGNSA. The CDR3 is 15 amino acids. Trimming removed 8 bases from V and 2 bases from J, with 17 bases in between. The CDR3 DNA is TGTGCCAGCCGACTGGACCGGTCGGCCACAGATACGCAGTATTTT. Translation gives CASRLDRSATDTQYF.

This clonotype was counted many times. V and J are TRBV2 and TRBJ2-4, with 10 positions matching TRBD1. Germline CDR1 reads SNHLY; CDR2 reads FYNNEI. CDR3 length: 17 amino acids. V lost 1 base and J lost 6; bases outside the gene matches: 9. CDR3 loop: CASSEGFWTGGLNIQYF. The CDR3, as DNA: TGTGCCAGCAGTGAAGGATTTTGGACAGGGGGTTTAAACATTCAGTACTTC. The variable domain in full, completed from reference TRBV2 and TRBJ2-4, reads EPEVTQTPSHQVTQMGQEVILRCVPISNHLYFYWYRQILGQKVEFLVSFYNNEISEKSEIFDDQFSVERPDGSNFTLKIRSTKLEDSAMYFCASSEGFWTGGLNIQYFGAGTRLSVL.

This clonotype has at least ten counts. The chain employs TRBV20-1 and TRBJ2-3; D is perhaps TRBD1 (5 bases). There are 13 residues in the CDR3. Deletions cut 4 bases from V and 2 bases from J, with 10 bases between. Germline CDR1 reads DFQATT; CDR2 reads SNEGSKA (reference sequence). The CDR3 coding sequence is TGCAGTGCTATTAGACAGTACACAGATACGCAGTATTTT. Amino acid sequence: CSAIRQYTDTQYF.

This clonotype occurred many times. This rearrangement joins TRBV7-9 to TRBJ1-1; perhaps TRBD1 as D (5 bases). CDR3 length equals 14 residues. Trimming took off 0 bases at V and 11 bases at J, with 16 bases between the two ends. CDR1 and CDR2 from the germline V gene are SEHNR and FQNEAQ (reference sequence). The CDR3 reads CASSLAYNLGTAFF. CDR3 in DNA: TGTGCCAGCAGCTTAGCTTATAACTTGGGGACGGCTTTCTTT. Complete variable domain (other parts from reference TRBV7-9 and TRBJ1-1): DTGVSQNPRHKITKRGQNVTFRCDPISEHNRLYWYRQTLGQGPEFLTYFQNEAQLEKSRLLSDRFSAERPKGSFSTLEIQRTEQGDSAMYLCASSLAYNLGTAFFGQGTRLTVV.

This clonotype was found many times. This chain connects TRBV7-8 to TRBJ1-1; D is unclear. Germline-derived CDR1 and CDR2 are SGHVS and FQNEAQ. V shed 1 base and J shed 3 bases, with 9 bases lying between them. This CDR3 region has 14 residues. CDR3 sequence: CASSLEGIYTEAFF. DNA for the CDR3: TGTGCCAGCAGCTTAGAAGGCATATACACTGAAGCTTTCTTT.

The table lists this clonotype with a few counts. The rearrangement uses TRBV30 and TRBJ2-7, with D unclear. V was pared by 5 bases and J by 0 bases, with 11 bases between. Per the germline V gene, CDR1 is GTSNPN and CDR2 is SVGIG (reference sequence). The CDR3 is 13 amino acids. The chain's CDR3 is CAWAPRSSYEQYF. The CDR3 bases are TGTGCCTGGGCCCCCAGGAGCTCCTACGAGCAGTACTTC.

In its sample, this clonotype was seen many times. CDR3 in amino acids: CASSFGGSEQFF. CDR3 bases: TGTGCCAGCAGTTTCGGGGGGAGTGAGCAGTTCTTC. The gene calls are TRBV12-3 or TRBV12-4 and TRBJ2-1, with 7 bases lining up with TRBD2. There are 12 residues in the CDR3. V lost 3 bases, J lost 9 bases, and 2 bases stayed unmatched.

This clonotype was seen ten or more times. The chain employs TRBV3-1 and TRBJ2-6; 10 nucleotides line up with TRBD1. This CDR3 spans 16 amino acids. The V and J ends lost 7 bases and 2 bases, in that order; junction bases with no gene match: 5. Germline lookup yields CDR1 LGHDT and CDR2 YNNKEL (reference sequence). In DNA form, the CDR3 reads TGTGCCAGCACGGACAGGGGGTTCGCTGGGGCCAACGTCCTGACTTTC. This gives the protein CASTDRGFAGANVLTF.

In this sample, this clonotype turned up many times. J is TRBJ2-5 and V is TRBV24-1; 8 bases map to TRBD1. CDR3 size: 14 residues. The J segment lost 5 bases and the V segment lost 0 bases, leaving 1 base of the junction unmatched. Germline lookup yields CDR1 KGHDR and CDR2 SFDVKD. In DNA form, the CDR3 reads TGTGCCACCAGTGATTTGCACAGGGGGGAGACCCAGTACTTC. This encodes CATSDLHRGETQYF.

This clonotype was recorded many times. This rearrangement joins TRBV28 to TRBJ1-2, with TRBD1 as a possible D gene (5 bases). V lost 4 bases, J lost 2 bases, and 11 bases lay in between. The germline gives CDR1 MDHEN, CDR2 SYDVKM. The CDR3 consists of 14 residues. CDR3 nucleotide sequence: TGTGCCAGCAGTTCCCCCCCAGGGAACTATGGCTACACCTTC. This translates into CASSSPPGNYGYTF.

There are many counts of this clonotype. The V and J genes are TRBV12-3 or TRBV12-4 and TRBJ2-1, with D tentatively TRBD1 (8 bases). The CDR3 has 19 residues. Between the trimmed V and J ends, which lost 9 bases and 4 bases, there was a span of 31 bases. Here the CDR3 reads CASSGQGALRLAYYNEQFF. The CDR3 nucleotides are TGTGCCAGTAGTGGGCAGGGGGCTTTAAGACTAGCCTATTACAATGAGCAGTTCTTC.

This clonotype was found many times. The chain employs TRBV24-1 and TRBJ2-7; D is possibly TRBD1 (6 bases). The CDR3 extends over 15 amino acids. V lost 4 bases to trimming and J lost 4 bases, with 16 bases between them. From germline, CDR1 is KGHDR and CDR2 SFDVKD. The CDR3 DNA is TGTGCCACCAGTGACGACCAGGGGAATTCGTACGAGCAGTACGTC. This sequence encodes CATSDDQGNSYEQYV.